The 7 T cell receptor beta chains below were found in one sample sequenced in a study of blood T cells in healthy people across ages. A second PCR, run for roughly 6 to 11 cycles, used a sample-barcoded 5' primer plus a J-beta primer mix. A single record per CDR3 protein comes from TCRdb applying MiXCR to the 5' RACE reads. This table has about 1.4 million distinct CDR3 sequences, 55% to 75% appearing once. Sample: blood. These receptors were collected from a man between 18 and 29 years old in good health.

The sample holds a few counts of this clonotype. The chain couples TRBV6-1 to TRBJ2-7, with unresolved D. From germline, CDR1 is MNHNS and CDR2 SASEGT. This CDR3 is 15 amino acids long. The V end was cut by 1 base, the J end by 2 bases, with 12 bases between. The CDR3 sequence: CASSEGTRFTYEQYF. In DNA, the CDR3 is TGTGCCAGCAGTGAAGGGACCCGATTTACCTACGAGCAGTACTTC.

This clonotype has more than one count but fewer than ten. This chain links TRBV29-1 with TRBJ1-4; D is perhaps TRBD1 (5 bases). The CDR3 runs to 12 residues. Germline V lookup: CDR1 SQVTM, CDR2 ANQGSEA. V lost 4 bases and J 8 bases, leaving 11 bases between the germline ends. The CDR3 nucleotides are TGCAGCGTTGCGCTGGGGGGGGAAAAACTGTTTTTT. Protein sequence: CSVALGGEKLFF.

The chain has TRBV10-3 and TRBJ1-6; no reliable D call. Trimming took 4 bases from V and 8 from J, leaving 6 bases between them. Germline V gene lookup returns CDR1 ENHRY and CDR2 SYGVKD. The CDR3 loop spans 12 amino acids. The CDR3 here is CAISAEYSPLHF. CDR3 coding DNA: TGTGCCATCAGTGCAGAGTATTCACCCCTCCACTTT.

The chain recombines TRBV6-5 with TRBJ2-3; weak D call: TRBD2 (5 bases). V shed 8 bases and J shed 4 bases, with 13 bases lying between them. The CDR3 runs to 13 residues. CDR1 is MNHEY and CDR2 is SVGAGI in the germline V gene. The CDR3, as DNA: TGTGCCAGCGGGAGTTATGTCGCAGATACGCAGTATTTT. This gives the protein CASGSYVADTQYF.

The chain carries TRBV28 and TRBJ2-7; 9 positions match TRBD1. The V gene's germline CDR1 is MDHEN and CDR2 SYDVKM. The CDR3 is 17 amino acids. Trimming took 2 bases from V and 3 from J; bases not matched to a gene: 11. CDR3 nucleotides: TGTGCCAGCAGTTTACGCCCGCCGGGACAGGGATTCTACGAGCAGTACTTC. Translating it yields CASSLRPPGQGFYEQYF.

The chain carries TRBV6-6 and TRBJ2-7, with 7 bases aligning to TRBD1. The junction had 7 bases not matched to a gene; V was cut back by 6 bases and J by 5 bases. CDR1 MNHNY and CDR2 SVGAGI come from the germline V gene (reference sequence). There are 13 residues in the CDR3. This chain's CDR3 is CASSRQGYNEQYF. CDR3 coding DNA: TGTGCCAGCAGCAGACAGGGCTACAACGAGCAGTACTTC.

V is TRBV21-1 and J is TRBJ2-4; whether TRBD2, the table's D call, matches the DNA was not checked. Gene TRBJ2-7 matches the end of the DNA better, so the J call may be wrong. TRBV21-1 is shown as a pseudogene. This CDR3 has 15 amino acids. The CDR3 coding sequence is TGTGCCAGCAGCAAAGTTGAGGGACTATCCTACGAGCAGTACTTC. Protein sequence: CASSKVEGLSYEQYF.